This T cell receptor beta chain was observed in a study of blood T cells in healthy people across ages. Whole-study findings and limits: Naive T cell percentage showed a strong correlation with the diversity of TCR beta. TCR beta diversity per million T cells fell roughly linearly with age.

A second PCR of roughly 7 to 11 cycles used a sample-barcoded 5' primer and a J-beta primer mix. TCRdb reprocessed the 5' RACE reads via MiXCR and lists one record per CDR3 protein. The sample consists of about 1.5 million distinct CDR3 sequences, around 42% of them appearing once. Of note for this clonotype: Antigen specificity is unknown.

V lost 9 bases, J lost 0 bases, and 6 bases stayed unmatched. The CDR3 is made up of 14 amino acids. Germline lookup yields CDR1 SGHRS and CDR2 YFSETQ. V usage is TRBV5-1 and J usage is TRBJ2-4, with TRBD1 matching over 7 bases. The sample consisted of blood. The receptor's source is a young woman in good health. This chain's CDR3 is CAIRGQLAKNIQYF. The DNA of the CDR3 is TGCGCCATCAGGGGACAGCTAGCCAAAAACATTCAGTACTTC.